These T cell receptor beta chains were read from a single sample in a study of blood T cell repertoires in COVID-19. Profiled with immunoSEQ multiplex PCR; TCRdb holds only in-frame clones, not every one. This table has 57,000 or so clones, roughly 80% appearing once. Material: peripheral blood. These receptors were collected from a man in his 70s with acute or convalescent COVID-19. CDR3s include the opening cysteine and the closing phenylalanine or tryptophan. A D gene is named only where the DNA matches it firmly.

cdr3_aa v_call cdr3_length d_call j_call
CASSSDIFPTDTQYF TRBV3-1/TRBV3-2 15 . TRBJ2-3
CASSPTSEGTYEQYF TRBV9 15 TRBD2 TRBJ2-7
CASSYSIGDRETQYF TRBV6-5 15 . TRBJ2-5
CASSHQDRGGEKLFF TRBV3-1/TRBV3-2 15 TRBD1 TRBJ1-4
CASSSAGLLETQYF TRBV6-5 14 . TRBJ2-5
CASSLEGLGPWGNEQFF TRBV5-1 17 . TRBJ2-1
CASKGGRAPNTGELFF TRBV19 16 . TRBJ2-2
CASSTGTGGMSEQYF TRBV6-6 15 TRBD1 TRBJ2-7
CASREAQGRPETQYF TRBV5-8 15 . TRBJ2-5
CASSLAPTDHGYTF TRBV7-6 14 . TRBJ1-2
CASSRGAGAYNEQFF TRBV18 15 . TRBJ2-1
CASSLGAVRDSPLHF TRBV5-1 15 . TRBJ1-6
CSARNTYEQYF TRBV20-1 11 . TRBJ2-7
CASSLGDLQETQYF TRBV7-2 14 . TRBJ2-5
CASSLGGGYQETQYF TRBV5-1 15 . TRBJ2-5
CASSVPAQSLGNTIYF TRBV10-1 16 . TRBJ1-3
CASSSMEGDTQYF TRBV6-6 13 . TRBJ2-3
CASSLTSGAGETQYF TRBV5-1 15 TRBD2 TRBJ2-5
CASSLLGQPQHF TRBV28 12 . TRBJ1-5
CATSRFREANEQFF TRBV15 14 . TRBJ2-1
CASSYSRVDTEAFF TRBV6-5 14 . TRBJ1-1
CASSESTDRGLGMNGYTF TRBV10-1 18 TRBD1 TRBJ1-2
CASSLTGGGNNSPLHF TRBV11-2 16 TRBD1 TRBJ1-6
CASNPVAGGNGYTF TRBV19 14 TRBD1 TRBJ1-2
CASSSGTFLSSYNSPLHF TRBV5-1 18 . TRBJ1-6
CASSTRDRGKYGYTF TRBV5-6 15 TRBD1 TRBJ1-2
CASSYRGQSTDTQYF TRBV11-2 15 . TRBJ2-3
CVSSYSQGGNTIYF TRBV6-5 14 . TRBJ1-3
CASCKGADTEAFF TRBV7-9 13 TRBD1 TRBJ1-1
CASSYGVQGINEKLFF TRBV6-2/TRBV6-3 16 . TRBJ1-4
CASSGRQGADTQYF TRBV9 14 TRBD1 TRBJ2-3
CASSSPLGTAPLHF TRBV11-2 14 TRBD1 TRBJ1-6
CASSLSAGEAFF TRBV5-1 12 . TRBJ1-1
CASIRDRVGEQYF TRBV28 13 TRBD1 TRBJ2-7
CATNDRDNTEAFF TRBV12-5 13 TRBD1 TRBJ1-1
CASKRQGPGGSPLHF TRBV2 15 TRBD1 TRBJ1-6
CASSLEMGGSLSKNIQYF TRBV5-8 18 . TRBJ2-4
CATPPHRDRIYGYTF TRBV24-1 15 TRBD1 TRBJ1-2
CASSYSGGVQPQHF TRBV6-5 14 . TRBJ1-5
CASSSAGTGGHEQFF TRBV27 15 TRBD1 TRBJ2-1